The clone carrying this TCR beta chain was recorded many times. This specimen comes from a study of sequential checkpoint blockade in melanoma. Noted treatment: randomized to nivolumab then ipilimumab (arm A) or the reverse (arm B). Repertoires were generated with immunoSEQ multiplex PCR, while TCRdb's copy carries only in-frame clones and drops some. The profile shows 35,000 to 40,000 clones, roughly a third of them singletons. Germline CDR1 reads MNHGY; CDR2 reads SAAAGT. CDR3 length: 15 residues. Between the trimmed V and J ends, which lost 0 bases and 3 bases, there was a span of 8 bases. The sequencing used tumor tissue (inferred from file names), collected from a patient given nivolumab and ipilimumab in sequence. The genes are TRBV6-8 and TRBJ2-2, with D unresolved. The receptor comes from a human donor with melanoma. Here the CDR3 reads CASSYSAVDTGELFF. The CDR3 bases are TGTGCCAGCAGTTACTCTGCAGTGGACACCGGGGAGCTGTTTTTT.